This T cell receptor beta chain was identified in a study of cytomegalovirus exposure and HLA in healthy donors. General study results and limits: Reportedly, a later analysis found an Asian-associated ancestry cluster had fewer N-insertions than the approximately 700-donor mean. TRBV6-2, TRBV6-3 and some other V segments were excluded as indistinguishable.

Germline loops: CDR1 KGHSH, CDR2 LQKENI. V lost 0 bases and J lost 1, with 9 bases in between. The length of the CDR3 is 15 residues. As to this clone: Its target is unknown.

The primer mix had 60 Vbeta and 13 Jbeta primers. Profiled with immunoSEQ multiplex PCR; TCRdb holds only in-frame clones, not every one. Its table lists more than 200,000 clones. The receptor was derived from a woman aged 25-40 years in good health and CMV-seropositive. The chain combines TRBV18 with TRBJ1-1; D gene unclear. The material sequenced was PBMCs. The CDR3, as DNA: TGTGCCAGCTCACCACCCTGGAGCAGGAACACTGAAGCTTTCTTT. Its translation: CASSPPWSRNTEAFF.